The present T cell receptor beta chain was sequenced within a study of blood T cell repertoires in COVID-19. The V segment lost 0 bases and the J segment 1 base; nucleotides outside the gene matches: 3. The germline V gene has CDR1 SGHNT and CDR2 YYREEE (reference sequence). This CDR3 has 15 amino acids. Ages ranged from roughly 18 to 100 years, with residence in more than 20 US areas. Per the authors' pipeline: Researchers report that nucleated cell counts were estimated from reference gene primer amplification. Clones were sequenced by immunoSEQ multiplex PCR, and TCRdb holds only the in-frame ones, with some missing. The V and J calls and clone size are taken from that table; D and trimming were inferred from the DNA. This repertoire shows 110,000 to 150,000 clones, 78% found once; its top ten account for 5% to 7%.

This chain links TRBV5-4 with TRBJ2-5; 7 bases match TRBD2. Specimen: PBMCs or T cells enriched from blood (not recorded which). The TCR comes from a woman aged 45-60 years who had recovered from COVID-19. The CDR3 reads CASSLGTSAQETQYF. CDR3 bases: TGTGCCAGCAGCTTGGGAACTAGCGCCCAAGAGACCCAGTACTTC.